What follows describes a single TCR beta chain. The target antigen is unknown. The source of the sample is a study of CD8 T cells in ankylosing spondylitis. The CDR3 has 13 residues. The germline V and J ends were trimmed by 1 base and 11 bases, with 9 bases remaining between them. A single record per CDR3 protein comes from TCRdb applying MiXCR to the 5' RACE reads. Of 700,000 to 850,000 distinct CDR3 sequences listed, 10% to 15% are singletons. Study-wide points: Blood from ankylosing spondylitis patients appeared to carry a characteristic eight-variant TCR beta motif.

Source material: blood, either unsorted or a sorted T cell fraction (not recorded which). The chain is built from TRBV12-3 or TRBV12-4 and TRBJ1-6; perhaps TRBD1 as D (6 bases). The TCR comes from a male donor with ankylosing spondylitis. The CDR3 loop reads CASSLGGGAPLHF. The CDR3 DNA reads TGTGCCAGCAGTTTAGGAGGGGGGGCACCCCTCCACTTT.